The 3 T cell receptor beta chains given below trace back to one sample, sequenced in a study of cytomegalovirus exposure and HLA in healthy donors. Primers: 60 Vbeta forward and 13 Jbeta reverse. Profiled with immunoSEQ multiplex PCR; TCRdb holds only in-frame clones, not every one. This sample has roughly 200,000 clones; about 9% occur once, and the top ten carry 1% to 1.5%. Sequencing was performed on PBMCs. These receptors all come from a woman aged 25-40 years in good health and CMV-seropositive.

This clone was detected only a few times. The chain joins TRBV28 to TRBJ2-7; D might be TRBD2 (6 bases). There are 16 residues in the CDR3. Germline V gives CDR1 MDHEN, CDR2 SYDVKM. Trimming took 6 bases from V and 4 from J, leaving 22 bases between them. The CDR3: CASSPRGWRMGYEQYF. Written as DNA, the CDR3 is TGTGCCAGCAGCCCTCGGGGGTGGAGGATGGGATACGAGCAGTACTTC.

The genes are TRBV12-5 and TRBJ2-7, with D possibly being TRBD1 (5 bases). The CDR3 spans 13 residues. In germline, CDR1 is LGHNT, CDR2 FRNRAP. The V and J ends lost 6 bases and 3 bases respectively, with 12 bases between them. The CDR3 sequence: CASGRGSGYEQYF. The CDR3 bases are TGTGCTAGTGGAAGGGGTTCCGGCTACGAGCAGTACTTC. Complete variable domain (other parts from reference TRBV12-5 and TRBJ2-7): DARVTQTPRHKVTEMGQEVTMRCQPILGHNTVFWYRQTMMQGLELLAYFRNRAPLDDSGMPKDRFSAEMPDATLATLKIQPSEPRDSAVYFCASGRGSGYEQYFGPGTRLTVT.

The chain carries TRBV2 and TRBJ1-2, with D tentatively TRBD1 (6 bases). The CDR3 contains 12 residues. Germline CDR1 reads SNHLY; CDR2 reads FYNNEI. Trimming removed 7 bases at V and 6 bases at J, with 12 bases between. The CDR3 DNA reads TGTGCCAGCATCCGGACAGCGGATGGCTACACCTTC. As protein: CASIRTADGYTF.